Presented here are 26 T cell receptor beta chains from one specimen sequenced in a study of shared clonotypes between healthy human individuals. Data came from immunoSEQ multiplex PCR; TCRdb stores just in-frame clones and leaves some out. Of about 520,000 clones in the sample, roughly 80% were seen once. Sequenced sample: PBMCs. These receptors came from a woman aged 40 to 49 in good health. Some clones in this sample may be carry-over from other donors' samples.

This chain links TRBV7-3 with TRBJ2-6; D uncertain. Germline-derived CDR1 and CDR2 are SGHTA and FQGTGA. V dropped 1 base and J dropped 1 base, with 11 bases sitting between them. The CDR3 length is 17 residues. CDR3 nucleotide sequence: TGTGCCAGCAGCTTAAGACCCCGTCTGTCTGGGGCCAACGTCCTGACTTTC. Its translation is CASSLRPRLSGANVLTF.

As regards this clone: Only one base separates this from a far larger clonotype, so it likely reflects a read error. The sample has other DNA sequences that encode this CDR3 too. This chain links TRBV6-4 with TRBJ1-2; TRBD1 might be the D (5 bases). Germline CDR1 and CDR2: MRHNA and SNTAGT. The CDR3 covers 14 residues. Trimming cost V 3 bases and J 4 bases, with 12 bases left between them. CDR3 region: CASSEDGQGYGYTF. The CDR3 region has the DNA TGTGCCAGCAGTGAGGATGGACAAGGCTATGGCTACACCTTC.

The rearrangement links TRBV9 to TRBJ2-7; D perhaps matches TRBD2 (5 bases). Trimming pared 0 bases from V and 2 bases from J, leaving 12 bases between. This CDR3 is 15 amino acids long. The germline V gene encodes CDR1 SGDLS and CDR2 YYNGEE. This chain's CDR3 is CASSVAPGSAYEQYF. The CDR3 bases are TGTGCCAGCAGCGTAGCACCGGGTAGCGCCTACGAGCAGTACTTC.

V is TRBV7-9 and J is TRBJ2-1; possible D gene TRBD2, 6 bases. The CDR3 consists of 14 residues. Germline V gives CDR1 SEHNR, CDR2 FQNEAQ (reference sequence). Trimming stripped 1 base from V and 12 bases from J, with 16 bases between. This CDR3 reads CASSLGGVARAQFF. As DNA, the CDR3 is TGTGCCAGCAGCTTAGGGGGGGTAGCCAGGGCGCAGTTCTTC.

The DNA for the CDR3 is TGTGCCAGTAGTATAAAACAGGGCGGAACTGAAGCTTTCTTT. It codes for CASSIKQGGTEAFF. V gene TRBV19 combines with J gene TRBJ1-1; weak D call: TRBD1 (6 bases). V lost 2 bases to trimming and J lost 5 bases, with 12 bases between them. This CDR3 region has 14 residues. Germline values: CDR1 LNHDA, CDR2 SQIVND (reference sequence).

The chain uses TRBV4-2 and TRBJ2-1, with 9 positions matching TRBD2. The V gene end was trimmed by 4 bases and the J gene end by 2 bases; junction bases not matched to a gene: 9. CDR1 LGHNA and CDR2 YNFKEQ come from the germline V gene. This CDR3 has 17 amino acids. CDR3 residues: CASSRVSSGTTYNEQFF. The CDR3 DNA is TGTGCCAGCAGCCGAGTCTCTAGCGGGACCACCTACAATGAGCAGTTCTTC.

Concerning this clone: A far larger clone is one base from this, pointing to a likely read error. This sample includes further DNA sequences coding for the same CDR3. The chain recombines TRBV29-1 with TRBJ2-2; D possibly corresponds to TRBD2 (5 bases). Trimming took 4 bases from V and 2 from J, leaving 11 bases between them. Germline V lookup: CDR1 SQVTM, CDR2 ANQGSEA. The CDR3 runs 14 residues. The CDR3 DNA follows: TGCAGCGTTGTTAGGACTGGAAACACCGGGGAGCTGTTTTTT. Translation: CSVVRTGNTGELFF.

This chain links TRBV7-9 with TRBJ1-2, with D uncertain. Germline-derived CDR1 and CDR2 are SEHNR and FQNEAQ (reference sequence). Trimming pared 0 bases from V and 4 bases from J, leaving 12 bases between. CDR3 length: 15 amino acids. The CDR3 sequence is CASSLALDGAYGYTF. In DNA form, the CDR3 reads TGTGCCAGCAGCTTAGCATTGGACGGTGCCTATGGCTACACCTTC.

To note about this clone: The same CDR3 is also encoded by other DNA sequences in this sample. J is TRBJ2-7 and V is TRBV30; D ambiguous. Per the germline V gene, CDR1 is GTSNPN and CDR2 is SVGIG (reference sequence). The CDR3 runs 13 residues. Here the CDR3 DNA reads TGTGCTTGTAGTGTGTCCTTCGAAAGCGAGCAGTACTTC. Amino acids: CACSVSFESEQYF.

With respect to this clone: Only one base separates this from a far larger clonotype, so it likely reflects a read error. This chain links TRBV28 with TRBJ2-4, with TRBD2 matching 7 bases. This CDR3 has 15 residues. Germline V gene lookup returns CDR1 MDHEN and CDR2 SYDVKM. CDR3 DNA sequence: TGTGCCGGCAGTTCACCTCTAGCGGTCAAAAACATTCAGTACTTC. Its protein is CAGSSPLAVKNIQYF.

The chain links TRBV5-1 to TRBJ1-3, with D possibly TRBD1 on 6 matching bases. The CDR3 covers 16 residues. Germline lookup yields CDR1 SGHRS and CDR2 YFSETQ. With 1 base removed from V and 4 bases from J, the gap between germline ends came to 15 bases. This CDR3 reads CASSLSGQGLGNTIYF. The CDR3 bases are TGCGCCAGCAGCTTGAGCGGCCAGGGGCTAGGAAACACCATATATTTT.

The chain joins TRBV5-1 to TRBJ1-1, with D uncertain. V lost 6 bases, J lost 1 base, and 10 bases lay in between. Per germline, CDR1 SGHRS and CDR2 YFSETQ. The CDR3 is 13 amino acids. CDR3 DNA: TGCGCCAGCACCACCTCAACGAACACTGAAGCTTTCTTT. The encoded protein is CASTTSTNTEAFF.

With regard to this clone: This likely stems from a read error, as it lies one base from a far larger clone. This specimen includes other DNA sequences encoding the same CDR3. This chain connects TRBV5-4 to TRBJ2-6, with D possibly TRBD2 on 7 matching bases. Germline lookup yields CDR1 SGHNT and CDR2 YYREEE (reference sequence). CDR3 length: 18 amino acids. For the CDR3, the DNA is TGTGCCAGCAGCTTGTTCCGGGGGGCGGAATCTGGTGCCAACGTCCTGACTTTC. This translates into CASSLFRGAESGANVLTF.

Concerning this clone itself: A far larger clone is one base from this, pointing to a likely read error. V is TRBV18 and J is TRBJ2-2; 9 bases line up with TRBD1. Germline CDR1 and CDR2: KGHSH and LQKENI. This CDR3 contains 16 residues. CDR3 sequence reads: CSSSPPTGGYTGELFF. The CDR3 nucleotides read TGTTCCAGCTCACCTCCGACAGGGGGTTACACCGGGGAGCTGTTTTTT. Using reference TRBV18 and TRBJ2-2 for the parts outside the CDR3, the full variable domain is NAGVMQNPRHLVRRRGQEARLRCSPMKGHSHVYWYRQLPEEGLKFMVYLQKENIIDESGMPKERFSAEFPKEGPSILRIQQVVRGDSAAYFCSSSPPTGGYTGELFFGEGSRLTVL.

J is TRBJ1-1 and V is TRBV7-2; D gene uncertain. CDR1 and CDR2 from the germline V gene are SGHTA and FQGNSA. The length of the CDR3 is 13 residues. V shed 8 bases and J shed 1 base, with 11 bases lying between them. CDR3: CASEDGPNTEAFF. The CDR3 coding sequence is TGTGCCAGCGAAGACGGGCCGAACACTGAAGCTTTCTTT.

About this clone itself: This is likely an artifact of a read error, given a far larger clone one base away. CDR3: CASSYLRNKETQYF. DNA of the CDR3: TGTGCCAGCAGTTACCTGCGGAACAAAGAGACCCAGTACTTC. This chain connects TRBV6-5 to TRBJ2-5; no clear D gene. Trimming removed 2 bases at V and 3 bases at J, with 10 bases between. Germline V lookup: CDR1 MNHEY, CDR2 SVGAGI. CDR3 length equals 14 residues.

The table lists this clone with many counts. This same CDR3 is encoded by further DNA sequences in the sample. The rearrangement uses TRBV6-4 and TRBJ2-6; a weak D match, TRBD2 (5 bases). Germline CDR1 reads MRHNA; CDR2 reads SNTAGT. Between the trimmed V and J ends, which lost 2 bases and 4 bases, there was a span of 12 bases. CDR3 length equals 16 residues. The CDR3 spells CASSDPLADGANVLTF. As DNA, the CDR3 is TGTGCCAGCAGTGACCCCCTAGCAGACGGGGCCAACGTCCTGACTTTC.

Points on this clone: A read error is possible here, since a much larger clone lies one base away. Additional DNA sequences in this sample encode the identical CDR3. V is TRBV7-9 and J is TRBJ1-1, with D perhaps matching TRBD1 (5 bases). This CDR3 is 16 amino acids long. CDR1 and CDR2 from the germline V gene are SEHNR and FQNEAQ (reference sequence). Trimming took 4 bases from V and 5 from J, leaving 20 bases between them. This CDR3 reads CASSSRFPGPGTEAFF. In nucleotides, the CDR3 is TGTGCCAGCAGCTCTAGGTTCCCCGGGCCAGGGACTGAAGCTTTCTTT. Variable domain in full (rest from reference TRBV7-9 and TRBJ1-1): DTGVSQNPRHKITKRGQNVTFRCDPISEHNRLYWYRQTLGQGPEFLTYFQNEAQLEKSRLLSDRFSAERPKGSFSTLEIQRTEQGDSAMYLCASSSRFPGPGTEAFFGQGTRLTVV.

Ten or more counts support this clone. Other DNA sequences in this specimen translate into the identical CDR3. The rearrangement joins TRBV28 to TRBJ1-4; unclear D gene. The ends were cut back, 4 bases at V and 0 bases at J, with 9 bases in the middle. This CDR3 contains 15 residues. The germline gives CDR1 MDHEN, CDR2 SYDVKM. CDR3 nucleotides: TGTGCCAGCAGTTCCTCAGCTGCAACTAATGAAAAACTGTTTTTT. This sequence encodes CASSSSAATNEKLFF. Variable domain in full (rest from reference TRBV28 and TRBJ1-4): DVKVTQSSRYLVKRTGEKVFLECVQDMDHENMFWYRQDPGLGLRLIYFSYDVKMKEKGDIPEGYSVSREKKERFSLILESASTNQTSMYLCASSSSAATNEKLFFGSGTQLSVL.

The chain has TRBV13 and TRBJ2-7; possible D gene TRBD2, 6 bases. The CDR3 has 13 amino acids. V dropped 5 bases and J dropped 4 bases, with 12 bases sitting between them. Per germline, CDR1 PRHDT and CDR2 FYEKMQ (reference sequence). The chain's CDR3 is CASSPYGGYEQYF. The CDR3 DNA reads as TGTGCCAGCAGCCCATACGGGGGATACGAGCAGTACTTC.

V gene TRBV2 combines with J gene TRBJ2-7, with TRBD1 matching 9 bases. With V trimmed by 10 bases and J by 12 bases, 19 bases remained unmatched. The CDR3 runs 14 residues. Per the germline V gene, CDR1 is SNHLY and CDR2 is FYNNEI. The CDR3 nucleotides read TGTGCCACCACCGCCGGGACAGGGTCCTTAAAGCCGTACTTC. Its protein is CATTAGTGSLKPYF.

As to this clone: The likely explanation is a read error, given a far larger clone one base away. The chain carries TRBV7-8 and TRBJ1-1; 7 bases map to TRBD1. This CDR3 comprises 16 residues. Per germline, CDR1 SGHVS and CDR2 FQNEAQ. The CDR3 DNA reads as TGTGCCAGCAGCTACTTCGGGACAGACCAGAACGCTGAAGCTTTCTTT. Encoded protein: CASSYFGTDQNAEAFF.

In its sample, this clone was seen once. The rearrangement links TRBV27 to TRBJ2-2; D is unresolved. This CDR3 is 14 amino acids long. V dropped 7 bases and J dropped 1 base, with 10 bases sitting between them. Germline CDR1 is MNHEY and CDR2 is SMNVEV (reference sequence). CDR3 sequence (DNA): TGTGCCAGCACGAAACAGCAGAACACCGGGGAGCTGTTTTTT. Its translation is CASTKQQNTGELFF.

The chain employs TRBV18 and TRBJ1-3; TRBD1 is a possible D gene (6 bases). The germline V gene has CDR1 KGHSH and CDR2 LQKENI. This CDR3 contains 16 residues. Deletions cut 3 bases from V and 0 bases from J, with 12 bases between. In nucleotides, the CDR3 is TGTGCCAGCTCACCGCTTACAGGGTACTCTGGAAACACCATATATTTT. Its protein product is CASSPLTGYSGNTIYF.

This chain connects TRBV15 to TRBJ2-5, with 7 bases fitting TRBD2. Looked up from germline, CDR1 is LNHNV and CDR2 is YYDKDF (reference sequence). The ends lost 3 bases at V and 0 bases at J; junction bases unmatched: 10. The CDR3 has 17 amino acids. CDR3 loop: CATSSSAWGGNQETQYF. The CDR3 DNA is TGTGCCACCAGCAGCTCCGCGTGGGGGGGGAACCAAGAGACCCAGTACTTC.

This clone has more than one count but fewer than ten. The chain recombines TRBV6-5 with TRBJ1-1, with 9 bases matching TRBD1. V was pared by 6 bases and J by 11 bases, with 4 bases of the junction left unmatched. Germline V gives CDR1 MNHEY, CDR2 SVGAGI. This CDR3 is built from 11 residues. DNA of the CDR3: TGTGCCAGCAGCCGGGACAGGGATGCTTTCTTT. Encoded protein: CASSRDRDAFF.